Listed here are 6 T cell receptor beta chains from one sample, sequenced in a study of a mutant IDH1 vaccine in newly diagnosed glioma. TCRdb's copy holds only in-frame clones and misses some; the assay was immunoSEQ multiplex PCR. The table has about 50,000 clones, under 90% seen once. For these TCRs, the target antigens are not known. Time point described: week 35, safety follow-up. Doses comprised 300 ug of mutant IDH1 20-mer peptide each, plus topical imiquimod. The starting material was PBMCs, obtained from a glioma patient whose treatment included an IDH1 peptide vaccine. These receptors were obtained from a woman aged 18-30 years with glioma.

This chain joins TRBV28 and TRBJ2-7; 7 nucleotides match TRBD1. Germline assignment: CDR1 MDHEN and CDR2 SYDVKM. CDR3 length: 13 amino acids. V shed 8 bases and J 4 bases; nucleotides not matched to a gene: 8. Here the CDR3 DNA reads TGTGCCAGCTGGGGGACAGCCTCATACGAGCAGTACTTC. It is translated as CASWGTASYEQYF.

This clone has more than one count but fewer than ten. The rearrangement uses TRBV5-6 and TRBJ2-7, with 9 positions matching TRBD2. CDR1 and CDR2 (germline): SGHDT, YYEEEE. The CDR3 consists of 16 residues. Trimming at V came to 1 base and at J to 6 bases, leaving 11 bases not matched to a gene. The CDR3, as DNA: TGTGCCAGCAGCTTGACTGCGGGAGGGCCTTGGGGCGAGCAGTACTTC. It encodes CASSLTAGGPWGEQYF.

This sequence joins TRBV10-3 and TRBJ1-2; 9 positions agree with TRBD1. The germline gives CDR1 ENHRY, CDR2 SYGVKD. The CDR3 totals 15 residues. The junction had 10 bases not matched to a gene; V was cut back by 4 bases and J by 7 bases. DNA for the CDR3: TGTGCCATCAGTGGAAGGACAGGGGAAAGGTTTGGCTACACCTTC. Its translation: CAISGRTGERFGYTF.

V is TRBV7-2 and J is TRBJ2-3, with 8 bases lining up with TRBD2. Germline CDR1 and CDR2: SGHTA and FQGNSA. After removal of 5 bases from V and 2 bases from J, the junction contained 6 bases not matched to a gene. There are 15 residues in the CDR3. The CDR3 bases are TGTGCCAGCAGCGCCGGGACTAGGCTCACAGATACGCAGTATTTT. Protein: CASSAGTRLTDTQYF.

The chain links TRBV4-2 to TRBJ2-3; D not resolved. The ends were cut back, 0 bases at V and 1 base at J, with 8 bases in the middle. In germline, CDR1 is LGHNA, CDR2 YNFKEQ. The CDR3 is 15 residues long. The CDR3 region has the DNA TGTGCCAGCAGCCAAGAACGGAAAGGCACAGATACGCAGTATTTT. This translates into CASSQERKGTDTQYF.

The genes are TRBV11-3 and TRBJ2-7; D is unclear. Germline CDR1 reads SGHNT; CDR2 reads YENEEA. The CDR3 spans 13 residues. Trimming removed 6 bases at V and 4 bases at J, with 13 bases between. The CDR3 region has the DNA TGTGCCAGCAGGCATTACCGTCAATACGAGCAGTACTTC. Protein sequence: CASRHYRQYEQYF.